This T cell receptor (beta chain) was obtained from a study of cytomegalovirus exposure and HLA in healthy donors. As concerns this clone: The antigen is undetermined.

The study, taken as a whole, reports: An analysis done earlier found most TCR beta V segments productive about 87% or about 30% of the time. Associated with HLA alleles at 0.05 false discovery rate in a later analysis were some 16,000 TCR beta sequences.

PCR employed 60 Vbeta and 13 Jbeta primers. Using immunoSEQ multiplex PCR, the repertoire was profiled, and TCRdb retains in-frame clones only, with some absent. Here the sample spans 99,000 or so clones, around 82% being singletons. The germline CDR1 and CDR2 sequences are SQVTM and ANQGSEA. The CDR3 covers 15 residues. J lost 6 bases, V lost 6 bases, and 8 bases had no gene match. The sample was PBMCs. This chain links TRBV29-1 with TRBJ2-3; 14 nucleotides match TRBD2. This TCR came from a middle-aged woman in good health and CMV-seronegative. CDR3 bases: TGCAGCGTGGTCGGGACTAGCGGGAGTGCGGATACGCAGTATTTT. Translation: CSVVGTSGSADTQYF.